Below are 10 T cell receptor beta chains sequenced from a single sample in a study of blood T cell repertoires in COVID-19. Assay used: immunoSEQ multiplex PCR; TCRdb lists only in-frame clones, some missing. This sample carries 200,000 to 300,000 clones, roughly 87% of them seen once, and the ten largest clones take about 0.8%. The material sequenced was peripheral blood. The source is a woman under 40 with acute or convalescent COVID-19.

In nucleotides, the CDR3 is TGCGCCAGCAGCCGAGGACAGGGAAACTCACCCCTCCACTTT. It codes for CASSRGQGNSPLHF. This chain connects TRBV5-1 to TRBJ1-6; TRBD1 agrees at 8 bases. Unmatched junction bases numbered 7, after V lost 4 bases and J lost 10 bases. CDR1 SGHRS and CDR2 YFSETQ come from the germline V gene. CDR3 length: 14 amino acids.

The rearrangement joins TRBV5-8 to TRBJ2-3, with D perhaps matching TRBD1 (6 bases). Per the germline V gene, CDR1 is SGHTS and CDR2 is YDEGEE. Trimming left V 4 bases short and J 2 bases short, with 14 bases between. CDR3 size: 15 residues. The CDR3 DNA reads as TGTGCCAGCAGCATAGACAGGCGGTCCACAGATACGCAGTATTTT. Protein product: CASSIDRRSTDTQYF.

This clone was seen only a few times. The genes are TRBV6-2 or TRBV6-3 and TRBJ2-7; TRBD1 matches at 8 bases. Germline assignment: CDR1 MNHEY and CDR2 SVGEGT. The V gene end was trimmed by 6 bases and the J gene end by 5 bases; junction bases not matched to a gene: 18. The CDR3 loop spans 17 amino acids. CDR3 in DNA: TGTGCCAGCAGCCGGCGACGGACAGGGCTCCGAGCGGACGAGCAGTACTTC. This encodes CASSRRRTGLRADEQYF.

This chain uses TRBV5-4 with TRBJ2-7; 9 bases are a match to TRBD1. CDR3 length: 14 residues. Germline CDR1 reads SGHNT; CDR2 reads YYREEE (reference sequence). The J segment lost 2 bases and the V segment lost 5 bases, leaving 5 bases of the junction unmatched. CDR3 sequence (DNA): TGTGCCAGCAGTCGGACAGGGGAAGCCTACGAGCAGTACTTC. Translated: CASSRTGEAYEQYF.

Details on this clone: At one boundary the junction diverges from the germline segment, which might be a read error. This rearrangement joins TRBV7-7 to TRBJ2-1, with a possible D match to TRBD1 (7 bases). The CDR3 has 15 amino acids. Germline V gene sequence: CDR1 SSHAT, CDR2 FNYEAQ (reference sequence). CDR3 region: CASSLLPIRGDEQFF. CDR3 bases: TGTGCTAGCAGCTTATTGCCGATCAGGGGGGATGAGCAGTTCTTC.

CDR3 loop: CASSFGGETQYF. CDR3 nucleotides: TGTGCCAGCAGCTTCGGGGGAGAGACCCAGTACTTC. The genes are TRBV7-9 and TRBJ2-5; possibly TRBD2 for D (6 bases). V dropped 3 bases and J dropped 4 bases, with 6 bases sitting between them. This CDR3 is 12 amino acids long. Per the germline V gene, CDR1 is SEHNR and CDR2 is FQNEAQ (reference sequence).

The table lists this clone with a count of one. This chain connects TRBV2 to TRBJ2-7; the match to TRBD2 covers 11 bases. CDR1 is SNHLY and CDR2 is FYNNEI in the germline V gene. The CDR3 length is 15 residues. J gave up 6 bases and V 8 bases, and 12 bases lay outside the gene matches. CDR3 DNA: TGTGCCAGCGGGGCCCTAGCGGGAGGCCCCTCCGAGCAGTACTTC. It codes for CASGALAGGPSEQYF.

J is TRBJ2-3 and V is TRBV9; 11 nucleotides align to TRBD2. Trimming at V came to 6 bases and at J to 0 bases, leaving 3 bases not matched to a gene. This CDR3 region has 15 residues. Germline V lookup: CDR1 SGDLS, CDR2 YYNGEE. The CDR3 loop reads CASTSGRTSTDTQYF. CDR3 DNA: TGTGCCAGCACTAGCGGGAGGACTAGCACAGATACGCAGTATTTT. Filled out from reference TRBV9 and TRBJ2-3, the complete variable domain reads DSGVTQTPKHLITATGQRVTLRCSPRSGDLSVYWYQQSLDQGLQFLIQYYNGEERAKGNILERFSAQQFPDLHSELNLSSLELGDSALYFCASTSGRTSTDTQYFGPGTRLTVL.

The chain recombines TRBV4-1 with TRBJ2-7; D possibly corresponds to TRBD1 (7 bases). CDR1 is MGHRA, CDR2 YSYEKL, per germline. CDR3 length: 16 residues. V gave up 5 bases and J gave up 0 bases, with 17 bases separating them. This chain's CDR3 is CASSSGGWQDSYEQYF. CDR3 bases: TGCGCCAGCAGCTCAGGGGGGTGGCAGGACTCCTACGAGCAGTACTTC.

V usage is TRBV5-6 and J usage is TRBJ2-2; possible D gene TRBD1, 6 bases. CDR1 and CDR2 from the germline V gene are SGHDT and YYEEEE. The CDR3 sequence is 14 residues long. Between the trimmed V and J ends, which lost 3 bases and 2 bases, there was a span of 8 bases. CDR3 amino acids: CASSWDINTGELFF. The CDR3 DNA follows: TGTGCCAGCAGCTGGGACATCAACACCGGGGAGCTGTTTTTT.